This entry concerns a single TCR beta chain. Trimming took off 1 base at V and 1 base at J, with 10 bases between the two ends. The germline CDR1 and CDR2 sequences are SGHAT and FQDESV (reference sequence). The CDR3 spans 15 residues. These data come from a study of blood T cell repertoires in COVID-19. Study-wide context: The cDNA or gDNA used as material had been derived from T cells, B-cell-depleted T cells, or PBMCs.

Method: immunoSEQ multiplex PCR; TCRdb's copy keeps in-frame clones and lacks some. In the table there are fewer than 350,000 clones, 85% to 95% of which are singletons. The sequenced material came from PBMCs or T cells enriched from blood (not recorded which). V usage is TRBV11-1 and J usage is TRBJ1-1; D is perhaps TRBD1 (6 bases). This clonotype was obtained from a man aged 35 to 55 who had been exposed to COVID-19. The CDR3 loop reads CASSLVGGANTEAFF. CDR3 in DNA: TGTGCCAGCAGCTTAGTTGGGGGGGCGAACACTGAAGCTTTCTTT.